This TCR beta chain was documented in a study of T cell responses to AZD1222 COVID-19 vaccine. Method: immunoSEQ multiplex PCR; TCRdb's copy keeps in-frame clones and lacks some. This sample has 35,000 to 50,000 clones, with about 82% found just once. A few counts support this clone. The antigen is undetermined. Findings and limits, study-wide: Close to half of spike-specific TCRs reportedly recognize unmutated variant regions.

The CDR3 spans 14 residues. CDR1 MNHEY and CDR2 SVGAGI come from the germline V gene. V was shortened by 6 bases and J by 8 bases, with 17 bases between the two germline ends. The source was peripheral blood, collected 28 days after the second dose of the MenACWY control vaccine. The sequence came from an adult who received the MenACWY meningococcal vaccine as a control. This rearrangement joins TRBV6-5 to TRBJ2-1; TRBD1 is a possible D gene (6 bases). This chain's CDR3 is CASSRGDNRDEQFF. The CDR3 DNA is TGTGCCAGCAGCCGTGGGGACAACAGGGATGAGCAGTTCTTC.